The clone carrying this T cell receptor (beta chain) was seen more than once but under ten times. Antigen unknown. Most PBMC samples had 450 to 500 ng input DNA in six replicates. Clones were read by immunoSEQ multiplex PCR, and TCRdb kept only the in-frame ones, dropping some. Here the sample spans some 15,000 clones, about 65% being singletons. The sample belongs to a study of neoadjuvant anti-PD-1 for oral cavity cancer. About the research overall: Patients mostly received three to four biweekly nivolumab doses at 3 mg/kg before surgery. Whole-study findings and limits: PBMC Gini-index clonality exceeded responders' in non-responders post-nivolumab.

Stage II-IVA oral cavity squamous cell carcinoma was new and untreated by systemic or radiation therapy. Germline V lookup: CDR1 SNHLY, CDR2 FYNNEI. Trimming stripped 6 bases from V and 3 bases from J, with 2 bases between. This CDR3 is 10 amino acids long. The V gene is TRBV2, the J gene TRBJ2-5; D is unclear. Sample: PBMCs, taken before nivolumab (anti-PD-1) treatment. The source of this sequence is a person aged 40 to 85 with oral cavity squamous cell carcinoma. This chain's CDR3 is CASRKETQYF. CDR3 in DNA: TGTGCCAGCAGGAAAGAGACCCAGTACTTC.